These T cell receptor beta chains were read from a single sample in a study of T cell responses to AZD1222 COVID-19 vaccine. Using immunoSEQ multiplex PCR, the repertoire was profiled, and TCRdb retains in-frame clones only, with some absent. The sample has more than 95,000 clones, approximately 88% seen once. The sequences come from peripheral blood, collected on day 0 of AZD1222 vaccination. The receptors were gathered from an adult in good health. Each CDR3 is given with its conserved first and last residue. D genes are given only for firm matches. Rows may omit the clone size; those that give it use once, few, many or a size class.

DNA: TGTGCCAGCAGTACCGGGACTAGCCCAGATACGCAGTATTTT
CDR3: CASSTGTSPDTQYF
V: TRBV28
D: TRBD2
J: TRBJ2-3
size: NA

DNA: TGTGCCAGCAGCCAAGGTCGAGGGGCGGGAGAGGAGCAGTACTTC
CDR3: CASSQGRGAGEEQYF
V: TRBV4-2
D: TRBD2
J: TRBJ2-7
size: NA

DNA: TGCAGCGTCAAGGTTTTAAACACCATATATTTT
CDR3: CSVKVLNTIYF
V: TRBV29-1
D: NA
J: TRBJ1-3
size: NA

DNA: TGTGCCATCAGTGGGCCCGGGACAGGGGGCGGTGGCTACACCTTC
CDR3: CAISGPGTGGGGYTF
V: TRBV10-3
D: TRBD1
J: TRBJ1-2
size: NA

DNA: TGTGCCAGCAGGAGGCAGCAAAACATTCAGTACTTC
CDR3: CASRRQQNIQYF
V: TRBV6-4
D: NA
J: TRBJ2-4
size: once

DNA: TGTGCCAGCAGTAAGGACAGCTCTGGAAACACCATATATTTT
CDR3: CASSKDSSGNTIYF
V: TRBV28
D: NA
J: TRBJ1-3
size: NA

DNA: TGTGCCAGCAGTTTGCAGGAGAACACTGAAGCTTTCTTT
CDR3: CASSLQENTEAFF
V: TRBV27
D: NA
J: TRBJ1-1
size: NA

DNA: TGTGCCAGCAGCCTCTCCGGGCGCTACGAGCAGTACTTC
CDR3: CASSLSGRYEQYF
V: TRBV28
D: NA
J: TRBJ2-7
size: NA

DNA: TGTGCCAGCAGCTTGTCGGGACACCTCTACGAGCAGTACTTC
CDR3: CASSLSGHLYEQYF
V: TRBV7-8
D: NA
J: TRBJ2-7
size: NA

DNA: TGTGCCATCAGTGAGTCCTCGGGGTTCACCGGGGAGCTGTTTTTT
CDR3: CAISESSGFTGELFF
V: TRBV10-3
D: NA
J: TRBJ2-2
size: NA

DNA: TGTGCCAGCAGCTTTGTTGGGAGCTACGAGCAGTACTTC
CDR3: CASSFVGSYEQYF
V: TRBV7-9
D: NA
J: TRBJ2-7
size: NA

DNA: TGTGCCAGCAGCCAAGGAGCGGCAGGGGGGGACTATGGCTACACCTTC
CDR3: CASSQGAAGGDYGYTF
V: TRBV3-1/TRBV3-2
D: TRBD1
J: TRBJ1-2
size: NA

DNA: TGCGCCAGCAGCCTGACAGTGAACACTGAAGCTTTCTTT
CDR3: CASSLTVNTEAFF
V: TRBV4-1
D: NA
J: TRBJ1-1
size: NA

DNA: TGTGCCAGCAGCCAAGAAGGCGGGGGGCAGTACAATGAGCAGTTCTTC
CDR3: CASSQEGGGQYNEQFF
V: TRBV3-1/TRBV3-2
D: TRBD2
J: TRBJ2-1
size: NA

DNA: TGTGCCAGCTCACCAAGGCCCGCAGGAGACGGGGGCCGGACACCCCTCCACTTT
CDR3: CASSPRPAGDGGRTPLHF
V: TRBV18
D: NA
J: TRBJ1-6
size: once

DNA: TGTGCCAGCAGGAAACAGTCCTTAACTAATGAAAAACTGTTTTTT
CDR3: CASRKQSLTNEKLFF
V: TRBV6-5
D: NA
J: TRBJ1-4
size: once

DNA: TGTGCCAGCAGCTTGTCTTCGGATTCAGAGCAGTACTTC
CDR3: CASSLSSDSEQYF
V: TRBV5-4
D: NA
J: TRBJ2-7
size: few

DNA: TGTGCCAGCAGCTTAGGTCAGGGGGCCCGTGGCTACACCTTC
CDR3: CASSLGQGARGYTF
V: TRBV7-9
D: TRBD1
J: TRBJ1-2
size: NA

DNA: TGTGCCAGCAGCCCACGGACAGGGCCCATTGATGGCTACACCTTC
CDR3: CASSPRTGPIDGYTF
V: TRBV3-1/TRBV3-2
D: TRBD1
J: TRBJ1-2
size: NA

DNA: TGTGCCAGCAGTTACCTAGCCGACAGGGCGTACCAAGAGACCCAGTACTTC
CDR3: CASSYLADRAYQETQYF
V: TRBV6-2/TRBV6-3
D: TRBD1
J: TRBJ2-5
size: NA

DNA: TGTGCCAGCAGCTTAGGGGATCAGCCCCAGCATTTT
CDR3: CASSLGDQPQHF
V: TRBV7-8
D: NA
J: TRBJ1-5
size: once

DNA: TGCGCCAGCAGCTCGGGACTAGCGGGGGCGAGCACAGATACGCAGTATTTT
CDR3: CASSSGLAGASTDTQYF
V: TRBV5-1
D: TRBD2
J: TRBJ2-3
size: NA

DNA: TGTGCCAGCAGCTTGACAGGGGGCGGTGAAAAACTGTTTTTT
CDR3: CASSLTGGGEKLFF
V: TRBV7-9
D: TRBD1
J: TRBJ1-4
size: NA

DNA: TGTGCCAGCAGTTTAGCTTCTGAGCAGTTCTTC
CDR3: CASSLASEQFF
V: TRBV12-3/TRBV12-4
D: NA
J: TRBJ2-1
size: NA

DNA: TGTGCCAGCAGCCAAGATCGGGGACAAACAAACACCGGGGAGCTGTTTTTT
CDR3: CASSQDRGQTNTGELFF
V: TRBV3-1/TRBV3-2
D: NA
J: TRBJ2-2
size: NA

DNA: TGTGCCAGTAATTCCGGACGGCTGCTTGAGCAGCCCCAGCATTTT
CDR3: CASNSGRLLEQPQHF
V: TRBV19
D: NA
J: TRBJ1-5
size: NA

DNA: TGTGCCAGCAGATCCGGGACTAGTATTTACGAGCAGTACTTC
CDR3: CASRSGTSIYEQYF
V: TRBV6-5
D: TRBD2
J: TRBJ2-7
size: NA

DNA: TGTGCCAGCAGCCAGCGGTCGAACACCATATATTTT
CDR3: CASSQRSNTIYF
V: TRBV3-1/TRBV3-2
D: NA
J: TRBJ1-3
size: NA

DNA: TGCGCCAGCAGCTTGCGGACAGAAGCCTACGAGCAGTACTTC
CDR3: CASSLRTEAYEQYF
V: TRBV5-1
D: NA
J: TRBJ2-7
size: NA

DNA: TGTGCCAGCAGCTTAGACAGGGGGGATAAAAAACTGTTTTTT
CDR3: CASSLDRGDKKLFF
V: TRBV7-2
D: TRBD1
J: TRBJ1-4
size: once

DNA: TGTGCCAGCAGCCCCAGTCCGAATGTGGAGACCCAGTACTTC
CDR3: CASSPSPNVETQYF
V: TRBV7-2
D: NA
J: TRBJ2-5
size: NA

DNA: TGTGCCAGCAGCCCCGGGACTAGCAACAATGAGCAGTTCTTC
CDR3: CASSPGTSNNEQFF
V: TRBV7-9
D: TRBD2
J: TRBJ2-1
size: NA

DNA: TGTGCCAGCAGCCATTACGGCCCCTACGAGCAGTACTTC
CDR3: CASSHYGPYEQYF
V: TRBV3-1/TRBV3-2
D: NA
J: TRBJ2-7
size: NA

DNA: TGTGCCAGCCAGAGGGATAATTCACCCCTCCACTTT
CDR3: CASQRDNSPLHF
V: TRBV9
D: NA
J: TRBJ1-6
size: once

DNA: TGTGCCAGCAGCTTAATGGGCGGTAGCACAGATACGCAGTATTTT
CDR3: CASSLMGGSTDTQYF
V: TRBV7-8
D: NA
J: TRBJ2-3
size: NA

DNA: TGTGCCAGCAGGTCTCGCAATGAGCAGTTCTTC
CDR3: CASRSRNEQFF
V: TRBV12-3/TRBV12-4
D: NA
J: TRBJ2-1
size: once

DNA: TGTGCCAGCACCCCCGGGCAGGGGACCGACGAGCAGTACTTC
CDR3: CASTPGQGTDEQYF
V: TRBV6-5
D: NA
J: TRBJ2-7
size: NA

DNA: TGTGCCAGCAGCCCCAGGGCTAGCGGGGGCAATGAGCAGTTCTTC
CDR3: CASSPRASGGNEQFF
V: TRBV7-9
D: TRBD2
J: TRBJ2-1
size: NA

DNA: TGTGCCAGCAGCTTAGAAGGGGTAGGGCTGTTTTTT
CDR3: CASSLEGVGLFF
V: TRBV7-2
D: NA
J: TRBJ2-2
size: few

DNA: TGTGCCAGCAGCTTTGGTCCTAATGAAAAACTGTTTTTT
CDR3: CASSFGPNEKLFF
V: TRBV13
D: NA
J: TRBJ1-4
size: NA

DNA: TGTGCCAGCACCGCCGGGTTGCCCCAGCATTTT
CDR3: CASTAGLPQHF
V: TRBV28
D: NA
J: TRBJ1-5
size: NA

DNA: TGTGCCAGCAGCTTGACTAGCGGGAGGGCCCTCGGGAATGAGCAGTTCTTC
CDR3: CASSLTSGRALGNEQFF
V: TRBV7-6
D: TRBD2
J: TRBJ2-1
size: NA

DNA: TGCGCCAGCAGCTTGGAAGGGGGCGAGCAGTACTTC
CDR3: CASSLEGGEQYF
V: TRBV5-1
D: NA
J: TRBJ2-7
size: NA

DNA: TGTGCCAGCAGCCCGACAGGGGGCGATGAGCAGTTCTTC
CDR3: CASSPTGGDEQFF
V: TRBV5-4
D: TRBD1
J: TRBJ2-1
size: NA

DNA: TGTGCCAGTAGGGCCGAAGGCAGGAACAGCGAAAAACTGTTTTTT
CDR3: CASRAEGRNSEKLFF
V: TRBV19
D: NA
J: TRBJ1-4
size: NA

DNA: TGTGCCAGCAGTCAGGGAATAGCGGGAGTCAGTGAGCAGTTCTTC
CDR3: CASSQGIAGVSEQFF
V: TRBV6-5
D: TRBD2
J: TRBJ2-1
size: NA